The rows below give T cell receptor beta chains drawn from one sample of a study of cytomegalovirus exposure and HLA in healthy donors. TCRdb's copy holds only in-frame clones and misses some; the assay was immunoSEQ multiplex PCR. The data hold under 100,000 clones, with 65% to 80% observed a single time. Material for sequencing was PBMCs. The receptors derive from a human donor in good health. CDR3s include the opening cysteine and the closing phenylalanine or tryptophan. D genes are given only for firm matches. The size field is filled for only some rows; it gives once, few, many or a size class.

d_call	v_call	j_call	clone_size	cdr3_aa	cdr3_nt
TRBD2	TRBV27	TRBJ2-7	once	CASSNQKRGPAGGSSYEQYF	TGTGCCAGCAGTAACCAAAAGAGGGGACCTGCGGGGGGAAGCTCCTACGAGCAGTACTTC
.	TRBV28	TRBJ1-5	.	CASTSRGGDNQPQHF	TGTGCCAGCACCTCAAGGGGGGGGGATAATCAGCCCCAGCATTTT
TRBD2	TRBV5-4	TRBJ2-6	.	CASTPGLAGRSGANVLTF	TGTGCCAGCACCCCAGGACTAGCGGGCCGCTCTGGGGCCAACGTCCTGACTTTC
.	TRBV2	TRBJ1-6	.	CASSAAGYSPLHF	TGTGCCAGCAGTGCGGCAGGGTACTCACCCCTCCACTTT
.	TRBV5-1	TRBJ1-4	.	CASSLDGRATNEKLFF	TGCGCCAGCAGCTTGGACGGGAGGGCGACTAATGAAAAACTGTTTTTT
TRBD2	TRBV2	TRBJ2-2	.	CASSDPVRGGPTGELFF	TGTGCCAGCAGTGACCCCGTGCGGGGGGGGCCCACCGGGGAGCTGTTTTTT
TRBD2	TRBV15	TRBJ2-1	once	CATSRDFRTSDVRGQFF	TGTGCCACCAGCAGAGATTTTCGGACTAGCGACGTTAGAGGGCAGTTCTTC
.	TRBV4-2	TRBJ1-3	.	CASSSPPGSGNTIYF	TGTGCCAGCAGCTCTCCTCCAGGGTCTGGAAACACCATATATTTT
.	TRBV2	TRBJ1-1	.	CASSEAQGYTEAFF	TGTGCCAGCAGTGAAGCGCAGGGTTACACTGAAGCTTTCTTT
TRBD2	TRBV10-2	TRBJ2-4	.	CASSESRSGVGVIQYF	TGCGCCAGCAGTGAGTCGAGAAGCGGGGTGGGGGTCATTCAGTACTTC
.	TRBV5-6	TRBJ1-2	.	CASSLGRLGYGYPF	TGTGCCAGCAGCTTGGGCAGGCTCGGCTATGGCTACCCCTTC
.	TRBV1	TRBJ2-1	.	CTSSREGGIYNEQFF	TGCACCAGCAGCCGAGAGGGGGGGATCTACAATGAGCAGTTCTTC
.	TRBV7-9	TRBJ1-2	.	CASSLALDYGYTF	TGTGCCAGCAGCTTAGCGTTAGACTATGGCTACACCTTC
TRBD1	TRBV10-3	TRBJ2-7	few	CAISDWDRAYEQYF	TGTGCCATCAGTGACTGGGACAGGGCATACGAGCAGTACTTC
.	TRBV2	TRBJ1-3	.	CASREGSSGNTIYF	TGTGCCAGCAGGGAGGGGAGCTCTGGAAACACCATATATTTT
.	TRBV9	TRBJ1-3	.	CASSEVGRVENTIYF	TGTGCCAGCAGCGAAGTAGGCAGGGTTGAAAACACCATATATTTT
TRBD2	TRBV7-2	TRBJ2-5	.	CASSLGGRGGSETQYF	TGTGCCAGCAGCTTAGGAGGGCGGGGGGGCTCAGAGACCCAGTACTTC
TRBD1	TRBV19	TRBJ1-4	.	CATANRGPSEKLFF	TGTGCCACCGCCAACAGGGGGCCGAGTGAAAAACTGTTTTTT
.	TRBV5-8	TRBJ1-1	.	CASRRGTYVEAFF	TGTGCCAGCAGGCGCGGGACGTACGTTGAAGCTTTCTTT
.	TRBV7-2	TRBJ2-7	few	CASSPIQGSYEQYF	TGTGCCAGCAGCCCCATCCAGGGGTCGTACGAGCAGTACTTC
TRBD2	TRBV18	TRBJ2-3	.	CASSPGKERGRDTQYF	TGTGCCAGCTCACCAGGGAAGGAGCGGGGGAGGGATACGCAGTATTTT
TRBD1	TRBV18	TRBJ1-4	.	CASSPSRGKATNEKLFF	TGTGCCAGCTCACCCTCCAGGGGGAAGGCAACTAATGAAAAACTGTTTTTT
TRBD1	TRBV10-1	TRBJ2-3	.	CASSETGTGGTDTQYF	TGCGCCAGCAGTGAGACAGGGACAGGGGGCACAGATACGCAGTATTTT
.	TRBV4-3	TRBJ1-3	.	CASSARGGGSGNTIYF	TGCGCCAGCAGCGCCCGGGGAGGGGGCTCTGGAAACACCATATATTTT
TRBD2	TRBV7-9	TRBJ2-3	.	CASSPTRLAGSTDTQYF	TGTGCCAGCAGCCCCACGCGACTAGCGGGGAGCACAGATACGCAGTATTTT
TRBD1	TRBV19	TRBJ1-4	once	CASTSGDRGLEKLFF	TGTGCCAGTACCTCCGGGGACAGGGGGCTTGAAAAACTGTTTTTT
.	TRBV19	TRBJ2-7	.	CASSMATGYEQYF	TGTGCCAGTAGTATGGCCACAGGATACGAGCAGTACTTC
.	TRBV7-9	TRBJ1-4	.	CASSPLWGVTNEKLFF	TGTGCCAGCAGCCCCCTCTGGGGAGTTACTAATGAAAAACTGTTTTTT
TRBD1	TRBV18	TRBJ2-7	once	CASSPRGQLSYEQYF	TGTGCCAGCTCACCTAGGGGACAGTTAAGTTACGAGCAGTACTTC
.	TRBV27	TRBJ1-2	once	CASSFRTGATGYTF	TGTGCCAGCAGTTTTCGTACCGGAGCTACTGGCTACACCTTC